This is a list of T cell receptor beta chains from one sample in a study of shared clonotypes between healthy human individuals. Clones were read by immunoSEQ multiplex PCR, and TCRdb kept only the in-frame ones, dropping some. The sample shows 1,400,000 or so clones, around 98.5% of them seen only once. What was sequenced was naive CD4+ T cells sorted from blood. These receptors all stem from a man between 25 and 39 years old in good health. The CDR3 runs from the conserved cysteine through the conserved F or W. The D gene is left open where the match is weak. Size tells how often a clone was seen (once, few, many) or the class of an expanded clone, and some rows leave it out.

d_call j_call v_call clone_size cdr3_nt cdr3_aa
TRBD1 TRBJ2-2 TRBV5-1 - TGCGCCAGCAGCACGGGGACAGGGGGTACCGGGGAGCTGTTTTTT CASSTGTGGTGELFF
- TRBJ1-2 TRBV4-1 - TGCGCCAGCAGCCAAGATCTTGGCCGGGACTATGGCTACACCTTC CASSQDLGRDYGYTF
- TRBJ2-7 TRBV7-9 - TGTGCCGGGGGGACACGAGCCTCCTACGAGCAGTACTTC CAGGTRASYEQYF
- TRBJ1-5 TRBV28 - TGTGCCAGCCGAAGAGTAACGGCTATAAGCCGAACTGACAATCAGCCCCAGCATTTT CASRRVTAISRTDNQPQHF
- TRBJ1-2 TRBV28 once TGTGCCAGCAGTTTTGGGGGGACTGGCTACACCTTC CASSFGGTGYTF
TRBD1 TRBJ1-4 TRBV5-4 - TGTGCCAGCAGCTTAGGACAGGGAAGTTGGAATGAAAAACTGTTTTTT CASSLGQGSWNEKLFF
- TRBJ2-6 TRBV18 once TGTGCCAGCTCCGGGACCTCTTTGGCCAACGTCCTGACTTTC CASSGTSLANVLTF
- TRBJ1-1 TRBV21-1 - TGTGCCAGCAGCCCGTCCCGGGGGAACACTGAAGCTTTCTTT CASSPSRGNTEAFF
- TRBJ1-2 TRBV29-1 once TGCAGCGTTGAGGAGAATTATGGCTACACCTTC CSVEENYGYTF
TRBD2 TRBJ2-7 TRBV10-3 - TGTGCCATCAGCGGGAGACTAGCGGGCTCCTACGAGCAGTACTTC CAISGRLAGSYEQYF